This T cell receptor beta chain was recovered during a study of vaccination and CD4 T cells after COVID-19. Germline V gene sequence: CDR1 DFQATT, CDR2 SNEGSKA (reference sequence). CDR3 size: 14 residues. Trimming stripped 1 base from V and 0 bases from J, with 7 bases between. Remarks on this clonotype: The antigen remains undetermined.

The treatment is: approximately nine-day PBMC culture with coronavirus spike peptide pools or control peptides (ViraFEST assay). The unexposed donor provided CD4+ T cells, which were taken before the COVID-19 pandemic (2011-2018). The Oncomine TCR Beta short-read assay generated sequence data from the DNA of cultured CD4+ T cells. Genomic DNA was drawn out of CD4+ T cells grown in culture. Via MiXCR, TCRdb re-called the PCR reads, giving one row per CDR3 protein. This table holds around 10,000 distinct CDR3 sequences, around 30% found once. The chain is built from TRBV20-1 and TRBJ2-1; unclear D gene. The TCR was taken from a human donor in good health. The sequencing sample was made of CD4+ T cells from blood, cultured in vitro. As DNA, the CDR3 is TGCAGTGCTAGAGGGGGTAGCTCCTACAATGAGCAGTTCTTC. It codes for CSARGGSSYNEQFF.